This T cell receptor beta chain is from a study of CXCR3-negative and CXCR3-positive naive CD8 T cells. With regard to this clonotype: The target antigen is unknown.

This CDR3 contains 14 residues. CDR1 SQVTM and CDR2 ANQGSEA come from the germline V gene. UMI-labeled 5' RACE TRB cDNA libraries were prepared from the cells. After re-calling the 5' RACE reads, TCRdb lists one entry per CDR3 protein, DNA absent. The table gives 130,000 to 150,000 distinct CDR3 sequences; the top ten clones make up under 0.35% of it. Findings and limits, study-wide: Both naive subsets had comparably high diversity; memory CD8+ cells much lower. CXCR3-positive naive cells carried more hydrophobic TRB CDR3s than CXCR3-negative naive cells did. Memory cells differed in TRBV-TRBJ usage, but naive CXCR3-negative and CXCR3-positive cells had similar usage.

V usage is TRBV29-1 and J usage is TRBJ2-7; the D gene TCRdb calls, TRBD2, cannot be checked with no DNA. The receptor's source is a human donor in good health. Some clones in this sample may be carry-over from other donors' samples. The material sequenced was naive CXCR3+ CD8+ T cells from blood. The subset denotes: CD45RO-CCR7+CD27+CD95- naive CD8+ T cells expressing CXCR3 (TNR3+). The CDR3 sequence is CSVLTSGSTYEQYF.